The source of this T cell receptor (beta chain) is a study of shared clonotypes between healthy human individuals (dated by TCRdb to the early 2020s). Study-level background: Three men and two women, aged 18 to 49 years, made up the cohort. Each donor's leukapheresis produced roughly between roughly 0.85 and 10 billion PBMCs. Different laboratories and diverse techniques were used to prepare libraries and sequence TCR repertoires, to increase sequencing depth and limit assay-specific biases. Blood TCR repertoires of five healthy adults were deeply sequenced to estimate repertoire size and the extent of clonotype sharing between individuals.

Using the deep immunoSEQ assay, TCR CDR3 regions were amplified from genomic DNA by multiplex PCR. Genomic DNA extracted from each cell subset was distributed evenly over all wells of several immunoSEQ 96-well plates, and each plate served as one replicate. For unsorted PBMC, 250 to 300 ng genomic DNA, equal to about 29,000 T cell genomes, was loaded into each replicate PCR. Ten immunoSEQ deep assay plates were used to sequence unsorted PBMC genomic DNA. The purified libraries were quantified using a Qubit 3.0 fluorometer, sized with a Bioanalyzer 2100, and then quantified again using the KAPA Library Quantification kit. Each immunoSEQ 96-well plate was sequenced on its own single-read 150-cycle Illumina NextSeq 550 flow cell. In the paper's pipeline: Because the immunoSEQ output included only junctional sequences and no quality scores, the filtering could not be the same as the filtering used for full-length reads. Sequences were annotated with PyIR, a Python wrapper for IgBLAST v1.9, using IMGT germline references to assign V/J genes and CDR3. Reads with weak V/J assignments (E-value above 1e-6), missing CDR3, stop codons, out-of-frame junctions, or ambiguous translated residues were removed. V3J clonotypes were defined by identical inferred V gene, J gene, and CDR3 amino acid sequence. To compute the percentage overlap between repertoires, the number of shared unique clonotypes was divided by the size of the smaller repertoire. Repertoire richness was assessed with RTK rarefaction, the Chao1 estimator, and Recon v2.1 estimates of unobserved clonotypes. This immuneACCESS table, as held by TCRdb, lists in-frame sequences with V and J called but not all clones. Of the missing ones, under half trace to an unresolved V gene in checked studies; the others have no known cause. V, J and clone size reflect that table, while D and trimming were determined from the DNA. The sample table shows around 440,000 clones, and approximately 77% are seen once. Around 11% of the sample goes to the ten largest clones.

The CDR3 covers 15 residues, taking in both the cysteine and the phenylalanine. The DNA shown is the 45-base CDR3, in frame from base 1. From the germline V gene, CDR1 is SNHLY and CDR2 is FYNNEI. Trimming removed 6 bases from V and 0 bases from J, leaving 12 bases between the germline ends. Points the paper makes about the study in general: Only blood was sampled, and tissue TCR repertoires likely differ from those in blood. Pairwise subsampling led to the expectation that sequencing depth would affect the degree of clonotype sharing among donors. The genetic and exposure-history diversity represented was limited by the small number of donors.

The donors were healthy, HIV-negative adults who had no recently reported acute infections or vaccinations. Only Caucasian adults living in Nashville, Tennessee, USA were represented among the donors. In the unsorted samples, 70 million to 90 million PBMCs were counted, and genomic DNA was extracted using the QIAamp DNA Blood Mini kit. After blood collection by leukapheresis, PBMCs were isolated using Ficoll-Histopaque density gradient centrifugation and then cryopreserved in the vapor phase of liquid nitrogen. For this clone: The antigen it binds to is not known. The record has no base qualities; no much larger clone is one base away.

Recombination connected TRBV2 to TRBJ2-1; TRBD2 is a possible D gene, resting on 6 matching bases. Material: PBMCs. This clonotype originated in a woman in her thirties or forties in good health. Some clones in this sample may be carry-over from other donors' samples. Here is the DNA: TGTGCCAGCAGGACTAGTTCAAGCTCCTACAATGAGCAGTTCTTC. This yields the protein CASRTSSSSYNEQFF.